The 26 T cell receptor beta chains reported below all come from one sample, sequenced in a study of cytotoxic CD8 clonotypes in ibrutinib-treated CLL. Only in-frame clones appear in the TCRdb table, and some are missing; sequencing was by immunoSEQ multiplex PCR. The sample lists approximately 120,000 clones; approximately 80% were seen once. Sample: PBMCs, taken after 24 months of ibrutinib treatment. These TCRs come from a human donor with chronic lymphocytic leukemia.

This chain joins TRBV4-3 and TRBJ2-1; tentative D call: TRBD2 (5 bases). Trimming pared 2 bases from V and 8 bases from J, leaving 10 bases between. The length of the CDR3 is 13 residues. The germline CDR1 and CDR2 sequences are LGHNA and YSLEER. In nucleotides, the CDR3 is TGCGCCAGCAGCCAACGACCCGGGGATGAGCAGTTCTTC. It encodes CASSQRPGDEQFF.

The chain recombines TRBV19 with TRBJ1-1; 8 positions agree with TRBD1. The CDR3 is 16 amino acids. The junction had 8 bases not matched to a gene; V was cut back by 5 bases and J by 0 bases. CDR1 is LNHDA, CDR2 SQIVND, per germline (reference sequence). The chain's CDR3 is CASSPTNRGLNTEAFF. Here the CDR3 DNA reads TGTGCCAGTAGTCCAACTAACAGGGGGTTGAACACTGAAGCTTTCTTT.

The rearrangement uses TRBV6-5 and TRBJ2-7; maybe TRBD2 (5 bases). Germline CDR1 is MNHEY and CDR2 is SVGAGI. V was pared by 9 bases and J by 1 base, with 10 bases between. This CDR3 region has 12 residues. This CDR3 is CASKDSSYEQYF. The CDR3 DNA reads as TGTGCCAGTAAGGACTCATCCTACGAGCAGTACTTC.

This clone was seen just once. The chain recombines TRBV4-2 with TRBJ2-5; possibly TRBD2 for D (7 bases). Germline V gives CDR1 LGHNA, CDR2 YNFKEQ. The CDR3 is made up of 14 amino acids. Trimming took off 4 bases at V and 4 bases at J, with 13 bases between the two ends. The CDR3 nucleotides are TGTGCCAGCAGCCCCCCCGGGGGGCCAGAGACCCAGTACTTC. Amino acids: CASSPPGGPETQYF.

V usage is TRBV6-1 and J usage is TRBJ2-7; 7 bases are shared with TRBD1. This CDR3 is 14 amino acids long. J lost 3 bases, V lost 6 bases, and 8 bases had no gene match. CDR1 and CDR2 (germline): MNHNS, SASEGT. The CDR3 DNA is TGTGCCAGCAGAGCCGGGACAGCAAGCTACGAGCAGTACTTC. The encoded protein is CASRAGTASYEQYF.

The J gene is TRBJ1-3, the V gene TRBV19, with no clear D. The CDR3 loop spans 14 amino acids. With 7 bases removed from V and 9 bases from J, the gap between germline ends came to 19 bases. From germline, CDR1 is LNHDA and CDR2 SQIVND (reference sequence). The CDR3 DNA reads TGTGCCAGTACCCTGGACTCCAGGTTAGGCACCATATATTTT. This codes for CASTLDSRLGTIYF.

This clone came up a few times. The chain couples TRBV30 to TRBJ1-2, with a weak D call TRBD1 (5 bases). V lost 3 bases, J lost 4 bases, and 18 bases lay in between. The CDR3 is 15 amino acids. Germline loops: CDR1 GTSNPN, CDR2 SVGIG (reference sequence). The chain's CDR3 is CAWSPGAVLSYGYTF. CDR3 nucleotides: TGTGCCTGGAGCCCCGGGGCGGTTCTTAGCTATGGCTACACCTTC.

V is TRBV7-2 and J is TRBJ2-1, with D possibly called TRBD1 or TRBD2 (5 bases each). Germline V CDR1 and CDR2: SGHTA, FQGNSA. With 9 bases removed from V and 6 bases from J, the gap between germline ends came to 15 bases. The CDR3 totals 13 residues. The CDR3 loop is CASGGRWGNEQFF. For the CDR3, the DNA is TGTGCCAGTGGGGGACGCTGGGGCAATGAGCAGTTCTTC. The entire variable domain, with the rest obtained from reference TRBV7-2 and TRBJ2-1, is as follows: GAGVSQSPSNKVTEKGKDVELRCDPISGHTALYWYRQSLGQGLEFLIYFQGNSAPDKSGLPSDRFSAERTGGSVSTLTIQRTQQEDSAVYLCASGGRWGNEQFFGPGTRLTVL.

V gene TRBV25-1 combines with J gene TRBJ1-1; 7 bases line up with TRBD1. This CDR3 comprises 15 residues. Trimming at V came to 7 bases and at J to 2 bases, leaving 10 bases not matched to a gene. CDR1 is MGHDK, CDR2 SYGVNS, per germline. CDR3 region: CASTKDAGGNTEAFF. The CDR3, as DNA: TGTGCCAGCACTAAGGACGCAGGGGGTAACACTGAAGCTTTCTTT.

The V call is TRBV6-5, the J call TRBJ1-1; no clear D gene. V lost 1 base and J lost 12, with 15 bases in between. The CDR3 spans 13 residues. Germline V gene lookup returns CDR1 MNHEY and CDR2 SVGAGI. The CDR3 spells CASSYLLGSPPFF. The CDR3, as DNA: TGTGCCAGCAGTTACTTATTGGGGTCTCCCCCTTTCTTT.

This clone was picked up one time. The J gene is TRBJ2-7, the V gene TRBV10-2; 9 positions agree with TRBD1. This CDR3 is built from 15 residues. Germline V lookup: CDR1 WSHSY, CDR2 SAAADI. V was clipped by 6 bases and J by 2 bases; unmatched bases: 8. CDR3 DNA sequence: TGCGCCAGCAGACCGGGACAGGGAGGGGCCTACGAGCAGTACTTC. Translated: CASRPGQGGAYEQYF.

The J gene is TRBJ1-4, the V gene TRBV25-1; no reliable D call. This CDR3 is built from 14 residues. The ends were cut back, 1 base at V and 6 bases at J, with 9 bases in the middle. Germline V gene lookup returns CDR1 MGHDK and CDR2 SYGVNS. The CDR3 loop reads CASSESWADEKLFF. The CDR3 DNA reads TGTGCCAGCAGTGAATCTTGGGCAGATGAAAAACTGTTTTTT.

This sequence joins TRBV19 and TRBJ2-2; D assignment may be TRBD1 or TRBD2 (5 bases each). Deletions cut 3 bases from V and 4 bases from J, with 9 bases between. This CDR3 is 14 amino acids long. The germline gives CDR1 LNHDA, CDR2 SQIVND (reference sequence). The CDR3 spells CASSMGVGTGELFF. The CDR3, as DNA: TGTGCCAGTAGTATGGGGGTAGGCACCGGGGAGCTGTTTTTT. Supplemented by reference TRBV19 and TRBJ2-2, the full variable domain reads DGGITQSPKYLFRKEGQNVTLSCEQNLNHDAMYWYRQDPGQGLRLIYYSQIVNDFQKGDIAEGYSVSREKKESFPLTVTSAQKNPTAFYLCASSMGVGTGELFFGEGSRLTVL.

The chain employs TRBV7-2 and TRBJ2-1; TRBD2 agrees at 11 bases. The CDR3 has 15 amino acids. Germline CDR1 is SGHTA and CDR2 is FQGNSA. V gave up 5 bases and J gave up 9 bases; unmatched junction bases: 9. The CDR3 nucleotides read TGTGCCAGCAGCCCCTTAGCGGGGGGGCCTAGTGAGCAGTTCTTC. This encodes CASSPLAGGPSEQFF.

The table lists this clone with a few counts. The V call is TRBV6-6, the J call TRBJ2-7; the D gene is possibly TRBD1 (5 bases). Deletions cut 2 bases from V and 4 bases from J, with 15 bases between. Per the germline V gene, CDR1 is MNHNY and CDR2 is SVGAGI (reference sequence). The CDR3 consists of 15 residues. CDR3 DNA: TGTGCCAGCAGTTACGGCCTTGGCAGGGTTTACGAGCAGTACTTC. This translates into CASSYGLGRVYEQYF.

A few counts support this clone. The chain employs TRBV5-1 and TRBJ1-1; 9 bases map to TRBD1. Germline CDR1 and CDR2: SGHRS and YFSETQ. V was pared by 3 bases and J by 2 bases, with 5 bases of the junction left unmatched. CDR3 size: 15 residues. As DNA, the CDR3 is TGCGCCAGCAGCTCCCAGACAGGGGGAAACACTGAAGCTTTCTTT. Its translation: CASSSQTGGNTEAFF.

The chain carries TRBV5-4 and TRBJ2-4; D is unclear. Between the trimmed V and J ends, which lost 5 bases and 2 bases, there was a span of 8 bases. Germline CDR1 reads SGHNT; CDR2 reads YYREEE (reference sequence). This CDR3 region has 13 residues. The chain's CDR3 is CASSAVPKNIQYF. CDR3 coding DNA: TGTGCCAGCAGTGCAGTGCCCAAAAACATTCAGTACTTC. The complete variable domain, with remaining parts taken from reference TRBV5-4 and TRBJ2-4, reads ETGVTQSPTHLIKTRGQQVTLRCSSQSGHNTVSWYQQALGQGPQFIFQYYREEENGRGNFPPRFSGLQFPNYSSELNVNALELDDSALYLCASSAVPKNIQYFGAGTRLSVL.

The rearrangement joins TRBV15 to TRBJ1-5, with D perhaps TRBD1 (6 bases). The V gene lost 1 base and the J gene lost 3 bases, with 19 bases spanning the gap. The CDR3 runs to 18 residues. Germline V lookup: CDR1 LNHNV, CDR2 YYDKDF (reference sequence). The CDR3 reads CATSRANAGGASNQPQHF. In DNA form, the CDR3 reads TGTGCCACCAGCAGAGCTAATGCGGGGGGGGCCTCCAATCAGCCCCAGCATTTT.

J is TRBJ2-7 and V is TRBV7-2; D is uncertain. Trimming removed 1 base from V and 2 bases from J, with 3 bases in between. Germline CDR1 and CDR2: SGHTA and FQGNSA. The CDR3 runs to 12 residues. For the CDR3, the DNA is TGTGCCAGCAGCTTAGAGACCTACGAGCAGTACTTC. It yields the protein CASSLETYEQYF.

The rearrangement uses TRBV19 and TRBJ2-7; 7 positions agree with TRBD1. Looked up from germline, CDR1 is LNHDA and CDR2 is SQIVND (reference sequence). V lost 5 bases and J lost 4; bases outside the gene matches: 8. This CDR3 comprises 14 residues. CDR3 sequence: CASSDGQVFYEQYF. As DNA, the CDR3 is TGTGCCAGTAGTGACGGACAGGTTTTTTACGAGCAGTACTTC.

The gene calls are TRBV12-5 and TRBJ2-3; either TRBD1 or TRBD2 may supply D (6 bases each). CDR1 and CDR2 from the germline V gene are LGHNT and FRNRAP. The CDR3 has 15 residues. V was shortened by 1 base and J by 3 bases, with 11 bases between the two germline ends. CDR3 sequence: CASGLEGGWTDTQYF. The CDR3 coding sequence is TGTGCTAGTGGTTTGGAGGGGGGATGGACAGATACGCAGTATTTT.

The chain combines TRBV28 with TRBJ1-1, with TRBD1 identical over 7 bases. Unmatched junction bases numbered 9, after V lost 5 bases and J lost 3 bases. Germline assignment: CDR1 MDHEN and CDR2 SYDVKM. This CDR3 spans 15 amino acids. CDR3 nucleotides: TGTGCCAGCAGTCCCCTTGACAGGGCGGACACTGAAGCTTTCTTT. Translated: CASSPLDRADTEAFF.

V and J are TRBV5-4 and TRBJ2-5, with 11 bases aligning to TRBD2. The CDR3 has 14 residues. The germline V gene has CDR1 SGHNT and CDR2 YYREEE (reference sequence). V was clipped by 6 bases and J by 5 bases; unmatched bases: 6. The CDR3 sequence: CASTSGGTRETQYF. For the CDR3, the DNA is TGTGCCAGCACTAGCGGGGGGACTAGGGAGACCCAGTACTTC.

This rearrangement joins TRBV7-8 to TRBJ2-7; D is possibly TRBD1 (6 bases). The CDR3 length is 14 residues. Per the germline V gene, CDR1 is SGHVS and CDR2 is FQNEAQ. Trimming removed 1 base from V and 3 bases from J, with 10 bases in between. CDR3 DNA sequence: TGTGCCAGCAGCTTAGACCAGACAGGCTACGAGCAGTACTTC. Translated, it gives CASSLDQTGYEQYF.

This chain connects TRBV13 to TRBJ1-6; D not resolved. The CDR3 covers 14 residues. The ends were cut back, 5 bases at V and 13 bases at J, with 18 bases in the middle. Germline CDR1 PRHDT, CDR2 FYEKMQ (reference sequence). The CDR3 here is CASSPGSKRHPLHF. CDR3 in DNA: TGTGCCAGCAGCCCCGGCTCAAAAAGGCACCCCCTCCACTTT.

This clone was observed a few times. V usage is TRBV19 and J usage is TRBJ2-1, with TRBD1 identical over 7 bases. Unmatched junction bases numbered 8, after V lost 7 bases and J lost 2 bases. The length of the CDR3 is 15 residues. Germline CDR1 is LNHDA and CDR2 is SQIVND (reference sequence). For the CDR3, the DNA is TGTGCCAGTACTTCTGACAGGGCCGCCTACAATGAGCAGTTCTTC. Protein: CASTSDRAAYNEQFF.